This TCR beta chain is drawn from a study of radiotherapy plus CTLA-4 blockade in lung cancer (dated by TCRdb to about 2018). Background for the entire study: Among enrolled patients, approximately 18% had an objective response and roughly 30% reached disease control. Results the study describes overall, beyond this receptor: Increased serum interferon-beta after radiation, together with early dynamic changes in blood T cell clones, were reported to be the strongest predictors of response. TCR clones derived from tumors expanded in peripheral blood after treatment with radiotherapy and ipilimumab.

Receptors were amplified or captured by the immunoSEQ multiplex PCR assay. TCRdb took over this immuneACCESS table, retaining in-frame rearrangements with V and J assigned. Such tables are incomplete; in checked studies, under half of the missing clones stem from an unresolved V gene, and the remainder is unexplained. For this sample the table gives around 40,000 clones, of which more than 60% were detected only once. Approximately 10% of the sample is held by the ten biggest clonotypes. The study tested focal radiation therapy combined with CTLA-4 blockade (ipilimumab) in patients with chemo-refractory metastatic non-small-cell lung cancer. Concerning this clone: It lacks a known antigen. No base quality information exists; no much larger clone differs at one position.

The germline V gene encodes CDR1 SGHDT and CDR2 YYEEEE. Including the terminal cysteine and phenylalanine, the CDR3 comprises 11 residues. Only the CDR3 portion is preserved as DNA: 33 bases, with reading frame beginning at the first base. V is clipped by 2 bases and J by 4 bases, and the sequence between their germline boundaries is 3 bases long. The chain couples TRBV5-6 to TRBJ1-1, with the D gene not clear enough to name. Sample: peripheral blood, taken from a patient treated with radiotherapy plus ipilimumab. The origin of this receptor is a human donor with non-small cell lung cancer who had stable disease on radiotherapy plus ipilimumab. The CDR3 protein: CASSFVTEAFF. DNA sequence: TGTGCCAGCAGCTTCGTCACTGAAGCTTTCTTT.